Each of the 3 T cell receptor beta chains below was sequenced from the same sample in a study of cytomegalovirus exposure and HLA in healthy donors. TCRdb keeps only in-frame clones here, not all; method: immunoSEQ multiplex PCR. This sample carries 120,000 or so clones, roughly 90% of them seen once, and the ten largest clones take around 1.9%. What was sequenced was PBMCs. These receptors were obtained from a woman aged 18-29 years in good health and CMV-seronegative.

The chain has TRBV18 and TRBJ2-1; 7 bases align to TRBD2. J lost 7 bases, V lost 4 bases, and 10 bases had no gene match. CDR1 and CDR2 (germline): KGHSH, LQKENI. The length of the CDR3 is 15 residues. CDR3: CASSLRRGTNNEQFF. Here the CDR3 DNA reads TGTGCCAGCTCACTCCGGCGAGGGACTAATAATGAGCAGTTCTTC.

Comments on this clone: Distinct nucleotide sequences in the sample also encode this CDR3. V is TRBV28 and J is TRBJ1-2; 8 bases match TRBD1. This CDR3 region has 14 residues. Germline loops: CDR1 MDHEN, CDR2 SYDVKM. With V trimmed by 2 bases and J by 3 bases, 2 bases remained unmatched. In nucleotides, the CDR3 is TGTGCCAGCAGTTTAGGACAGGGAGACTATGGCTACACCTTC. It encodes CASSLGQGDYGYTF.

The rearrangement uses TRBV30 and TRBJ2-1, with 7 bases aligning to TRBD1. Germline CDR1 and CDR2: GTSNPN and SVGIG (reference sequence). The CDR3 is made up of 13 amino acids. Trimming at V came to 0 bases and at J to 9 bases, leaving 5 bases not matched to a gene. The CDR3: CAWSVSGTVEQFF. CDR3 bases: TGTGCCTGGAGTGTATCGGGGACAGTTGAGCAGTTCTTC.